One sample yielded the 24 T cell receptor beta chains listed below, sequenced in a study of blood T cell repertoires in COVID-19 (TCRdb year 2020). The library was produced with the immunoSEQ multiplex PCR assay. TCRdb retrieved this table from immuneACCESS and kept in-frame rearrangements only. Not all clones are present; in checked studies, unresolved V genes account for under half, and no reason is known for the remainder. This sample is represented by 60,000 to 75,000 clones; around 80% of them were singletons. Of the sample, about a quarter falls within the top ten clones. Sequencing was carried out using peripheral blood. Receptor source: a man aged 55 to 69 with active or convalescent COVID-19.

This clone was observed a handful of times. The CDR3 sequence is CSVAGGHLKGGSNQPQHF. The CDR3, as DNA: TGCAGCGTTGCCGGTGGACACCTCAAAGGGGGTAGCAATCAGCCCCAGCATTTT. The chain recombines TRBV29-1 with TRBJ1-5; the D gene is possibly TRBD1 (6 bases). Germline CDR1 SQVTM, CDR2 ANQGSEA. V was cut by 4 bases and J by 0 bases, with 22 bases left in between. This CDR3 contains 18 residues.

This clone came up a few times. The V and J genes are TRBV29-1 and TRBJ1-5, with 10 bases that match TRBD1. Germline V CDR1 and CDR2: SQVTM, ANQGSEA. This CDR3 has 14 amino acids. V shed 5 bases and J 5 bases; nucleotides not matched to a gene: 6. CDR3 DNA sequence: TGCAGCGTTAATGGACAGGGGGTGGATCAGCCCCAGCATTTT. Translation gives CSVNGQGVDQPQHF.

This sequence joins TRBV2 and TRBJ2-1, with D perhaps TRBD1 (6 bases). V lost 1 base and J lost 0, with 16 bases in between. The CDR3 runs to 18 residues. The germline V gene encodes CDR1 SNHLY and CDR2 FYNNEI. The CDR3 reads CASSEGGGWAGSYNEQFF. CDR3 nucleotide sequence: TGTGCCAGCAGTGAAGGAGGGGGTTGGGCGGGCTCCTACAATGAGCAGTTCTTC.

The genes are TRBV21-1 and TRBJ1-1; the table names TRBD1, a call not compared with the DNA. TRBV21-1 is a documented pseudogene. The CDR3 runs to 15 residues. This CDR3 is CASSRSDREDTEAFF. In DNA, the CDR3 is TGTGCCAGCAGCAGGTCCGACAGGGAGGACACTGAAGCTTTCTTT.

The CDR3 is CASSQKPGLAGAIPHEQYF. The CDR3 DNA sequence: TGCGCCAGCAGCCAAAAACCGGGACTAGCGGGGGCCATCCCTCACGAGCAGTACTTC. The rearrangement links TRBV4-3 to TRBJ2-7; 14 positions agree with TRBD2. Trimming cost V 2 bases and J 5 bases; bases outside gene matches: 14. Per the germline V gene, CDR1 is LGHNA and CDR2 is YSLEER. The CDR3 has 19 amino acids.

This clone was seen a few times. V is TRBV5-4 and J is TRBJ1-6, with 7 positions matching TRBD1. The V gene end was trimmed by 3 bases and the J gene end by 9 bases; junction bases not matched to a gene: 12. Germline values: CDR1 SGHNT, CDR2 YYREEE (reference sequence). This CDR3 is built from 16 residues. Here the CDR3 reads CASSSARQGKSSPLHF. DNA of the CDR3: TGTGCCAGCAGCTCGGCCAGACAGGGAAAGAGTTCACCCCTCCACTTT.

The gene calls are TRBV6-6 and TRBJ2-5, with 12 positions matching TRBD2. This CDR3 is 16 amino acids long. With 6 bases clipped from V and 0 bases from J, the junction kept 5 bases outside the gene matches. The germline V gene has CDR1 MNHNY and CDR2 SVGAGI (reference sequence). Written as DNA, the CDR3 is TGTGCCAGCAGCCAAACTAGCGGGGGGTACCAAGAGACCCAGTACTTC. Residues: CASSQTSGGYQETQYF.

V gene TRBV18 combines with J gene TRBJ1-2; the D gene is possibly TRBD1 (6 bases). Germline V gives CDR1 KGHSH, CDR2 LQKENI. V lost 6 bases and J lost 6, with 17 bases in between. There are 14 residues in the CDR3. The CDR3 nucleotides read TGTGCCAGCTCCCTCCCGGGGGGGGCTGATGGCTACACCTTC. Encoded protein: CASSLPGGADGYTF.

The chain links TRBV27 to TRBJ1-1, with a weak D call TRBD1 (6 bases). V gave up 3 bases and J gave up 2 bases, with 22 bases separating them. The CDR3 spans 18 residues. Germline CDR1 MNHEY, CDR2 SMNVEV (reference sequence). The chain's CDR3 is CASSFLQGRLTPNTEAFF. CDR3 bases: TGTGCCAGCAGTTTCCTTCAGGGGAGACTGACACCCAACACTGAAGCTTTCTTT.

This clone was counted a few times. The V call is TRBV6-5, the J call TRBJ2-5, with TRBD1 as a possible D gene (6 bases). Germline V lookup: CDR1 MNHEY, CDR2 SVGAGI. The ends were cut back, 11 bases at V and 5 bases at J, with 15 bases in the middle. The CDR3 consists of 12 residues. CDR3 nucleotide sequence: TGTGCCGGGCTGTACAGGGTTGAGACCCAGTACTTC. Translated, it gives CAGLYRVETQYF.

This rearrangement joins TRBV7-2 to TRBJ1-3; TRBD1 is a possible D gene (5 bases). Germline V gene sequence: CDR1 SGHTA, CDR2 FQGNSA. The CDR3 is 17 amino acids. Trimming took 4 bases from V and 0 from J, leaving 16 bases between them. CDR3 coding DNA: TGTGCCAGCAGCTCGGAGGGGAGACGGAACTCTGGAAACACCATATATTTT. This encodes CASSSEGRRNSGNTIYF.

The rearrangement joins TRBV10-3 to TRBJ2-1, with unresolved D. V was pared by 3 bases and J by 4 bases, with 10 bases between. This CDR3 spans 14 amino acids. From germline, CDR1 is ENHRY and CDR2 SYGVKD. Written as DNA, the CDR3 is TGTGCCATCAGTGACACCAACAAATACAATGAGCAGTTCTTC. This gives the protein CAISDTNKYNEQFF.

This sequence joins TRBV30 and TRBJ2-1; D may be TRBD2 (6 bases). V was shortened by 4 bases and J by 6 bases, with 13 bases between the two germline ends. Per germline, CDR1 GTSNPN and CDR2 SVGIG (reference sequence). The CDR3 is made up of 13 amino acids. CDR3 coding DNA: TGTGCCTGGATCGGGGACTTTCTCAATGAGCAGTTCTTC. Translation gives CAWIGDFLNEQFF. Drawing the rest from reference TRBV30 and TRBJ2-1, the complete variable domain is SQTIHQWPATLVQPVGSPLSLECTVEGTSNPNLYWYRQAAGRGLQLLFYSVGIGQISSEVPQNLSASRPQDRQFILSSKKLLLSDSGFYLCAWIGDFLNEQFFGPGTRLTVL.

This clone appeared a single time. The V gene is TRBV7-9, the J gene TRBJ2-1, with a tentative D call TRBD2 (6 bases). V was pared by 2 bases and J by 0 bases, with 8 bases between. This CDR3 is 15 amino acids long. Per germline, CDR1 SEHNR and CDR2 FQNEAQ (reference sequence). The DNA of the CDR3 is TGTGCCAGCAGCTTAACCGGGAGCTCCTACAATGAGCAGTTCTTC. It yields the protein CASSLTGSSYNEQFF.

This clone has more than one count but fewer than ten. This chain joins TRBV5-1 and TRBJ2-3; D perhaps matches TRBD2 (6 bases). Trimming pared 0 bases from V and 2 bases from J, leaving 13 bases between. CDR1 and CDR2 from the germline V gene are SGHRS and YFSETQ. This CDR3 region has 16 residues. CDR3 sequence reads: CASSLEVAEITDTQYF. The CDR3 DNA follows: TGCGCCAGCAGCTTGGAAGTAGCGGAGATCACAGATACGCAGTATTTT.

In its sample, this clone was seen once. The chain uses TRBV7-2 and TRBJ1-6, with TRBD1 identical over 7 bases. In germline, CDR1 is SGHTA, CDR2 FQGNSA. After removal of 7 bases from V and 7 bases from J, the junction contained 13 bases not matched to a gene. CDR3 length: 16 amino acids. CDR3 DNA sequence: TGTGCCAGCAAGACGACAGGGACATCGGGGAATTCACCCCTCCACTTT. Amino acid sequence: CASKTTGTSGNSPLHF.

V and J are TRBV9 and TRBJ2-1; TRBD1 matches at 8 bases. This CDR3 spans 15 amino acids. Per the germline V gene, CDR1 is SGDLS and CDR2 is YYNGEE. The ends lost 2 bases at V and 7 bases at J; junction bases unmatched: 8. CDR3: CASSVGQGSVNEQFF. CDR3 coding DNA: TGTGCCAGCAGCGTCGGACAGGGATCTGTAAATGAGCAGTTCTTC. Using reference TRBV9 and TRBJ2-1 for the parts outside the CDR3, the full variable domain is DSGVTQTPKHLITATGQRVTLRCSPRSGDLSVYWYQQSLDQGLQFLIQYYNGEERAKGNILERFSAQQFPDLHSELNLSSLELGDSALYFCASSVGQGSVNEQFFGPGTRLTVL.

The chain combines TRBV5-4 with TRBJ2-3, with 7 bases aligning to TRBD1. The CDR3 length is 13 residues. V lost 4 bases, J lost 4 bases, and 3 bases stayed unmatched. Germline V CDR1 and CDR2: SGHNT, YYREEE (reference sequence). CDR3 DNA: TGTGCCAGCAGCAGAACAGGGGCAGATACGCAGTATTTT. It yields the protein CASSRTGADTQYF.

In its sample, this clone was seen a few times. The sample holds other DNA sequences that translate to the same CDR3. The chain has TRBV4-1 and TRBJ1-5; D may be TRBD1 (5 bases). V lost 0 bases, J lost 2 bases, and 11 bases lay in between. From germline, CDR1 is MGHRA and CDR2 YSYEKL. The CDR3 length is 16 residues. The CDR3 nucleotides read TGCGCCAGCAGCCAAGATGGGGGGTTGGGCAATCAGCCCCAGCATTTT. This gives the protein CASSQDGGLGNQPQHF.

V and J are TRBV18 and TRBJ1-2; maybe TRBD1 (6 bases). Germline assignment: CDR1 KGHSH and CDR2 LQKENI. The CDR3 covers 16 residues. With 3 bases removed from V and 0 bases from J, the gap between germline ends came to 14 bases. The CDR3 region is CASSPPTGYTNYGYTF. CDR3 nucleotides: TGTGCCAGCTCACCTCCCACAGGGTATACTAACTATGGCTACACCTTC.

The genes are TRBV6-5 and TRBJ1-2; 7 positions match TRBD1. Germline lookup yields CDR1 MNHEY and CDR2 SVGAGI. Trimming took 7 bases from V and 4 from J; bases not matched to a gene: 9. The CDR3 spans 14 residues. The CDR3 sequence is CASTDREKTYGYTF. In DNA, the CDR3 is TGTGCCAGCACCGACAGGGAGAAAACCTATGGCTACACCTTC.

The chain joins TRBV6-5 to TRBJ1-6; possibly TRBD1 for D (5 bases). There are 15 residues in the CDR3. Germline loops: CDR1 MNHEY, CDR2 SVGAGI. V shed 2 bases and J shed 10 bases, with 15 bases lying between them. The CDR3 DNA follows: TGTGCCAGCAGTTACCGGGGGGAGAGTAGATCACCCCTCCACTTT. It is translated as CASSYRGESRSPLHF.

The gene calls are TRBV11-2 and TRBJ2-7; tentatively, D is TRBD1 (6 bases). The CDR3 runs 16 residues. The V and J ends lost 3 bases and 2 bases respectively, with 17 bases between them. Germline loops: CDR1 SGHAT, CDR2 FQNNGV. CDR3 amino acids: CASSLGGGFTAYEQYF. The CDR3 DNA is TGTGCCAGCAGCTTGGGTGGGGGCTTCACTGCCTACGAGCAGTACTTC.

V and J are TRBV5-1 and TRBJ2-5, with D perhaps matching TRBD2 (6 bases). V was cut by 0 bases and J by 0 bases, with 12 bases left in between. In germline, CDR1 is SGHRS, CDR2 YFSETQ. The CDR3 sequence is 16 residues long. Here the CDR3 reads CASSLGAGPYQETQYF. CDR3 in DNA: TGCGCCAGCAGCTTGGGGGCGGGGCCGTACCAAGAGACCCAGTACTTC.